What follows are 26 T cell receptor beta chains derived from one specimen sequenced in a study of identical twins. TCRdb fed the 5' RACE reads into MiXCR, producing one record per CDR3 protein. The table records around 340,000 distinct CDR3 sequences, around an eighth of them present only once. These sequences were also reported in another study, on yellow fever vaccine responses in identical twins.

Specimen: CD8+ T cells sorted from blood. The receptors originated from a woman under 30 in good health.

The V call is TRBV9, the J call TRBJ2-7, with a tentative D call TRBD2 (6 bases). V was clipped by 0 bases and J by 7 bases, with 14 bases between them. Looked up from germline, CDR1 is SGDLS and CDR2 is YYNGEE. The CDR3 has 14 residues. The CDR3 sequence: CASSVGSAGGEQYF. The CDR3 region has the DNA TGTGCCAGCAGCGTAGGTTCAGCCGGAGGGGAGCAGTACTTC. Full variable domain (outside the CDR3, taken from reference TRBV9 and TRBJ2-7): DSGVTQTPKHLITATGQRVTLRCSPRSGDLSVYWYQQSLDQGLQFLIQYYNGEERAKGNILERFSAQQFPDLHSELNLSSLELGDSALYFCASSVGSAGGEQYFGPGTRLTVT.

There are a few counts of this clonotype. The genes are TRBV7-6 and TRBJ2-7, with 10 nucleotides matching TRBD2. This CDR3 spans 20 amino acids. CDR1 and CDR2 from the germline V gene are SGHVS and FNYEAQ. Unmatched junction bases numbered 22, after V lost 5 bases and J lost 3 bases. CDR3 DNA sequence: TGTGCCAGCAGCCCGCGGATGATGCTAGCGGGAGCCTCCTCCCTCTACGAGCAGTACTTC. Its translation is CASSPRMMLAGASSLYEQYF.

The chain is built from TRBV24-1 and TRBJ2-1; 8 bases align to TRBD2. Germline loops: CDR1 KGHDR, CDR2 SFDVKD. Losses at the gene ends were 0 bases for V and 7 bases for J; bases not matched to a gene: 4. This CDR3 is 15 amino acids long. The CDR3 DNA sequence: TGTGCCACCAGTGATTTGCGGGGGGGTCTGAATGAGCAGTTCTTC. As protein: CATSDLRGGLNEQFF.

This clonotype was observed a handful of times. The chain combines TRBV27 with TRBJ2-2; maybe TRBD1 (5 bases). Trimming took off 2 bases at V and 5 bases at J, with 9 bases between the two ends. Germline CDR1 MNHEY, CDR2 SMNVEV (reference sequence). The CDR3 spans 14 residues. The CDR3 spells CASSLQGRTGELFF. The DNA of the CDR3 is TGTGCCAGCAGTTTACAGGGTCGAACCGGGGAGCTGTTTTTT.

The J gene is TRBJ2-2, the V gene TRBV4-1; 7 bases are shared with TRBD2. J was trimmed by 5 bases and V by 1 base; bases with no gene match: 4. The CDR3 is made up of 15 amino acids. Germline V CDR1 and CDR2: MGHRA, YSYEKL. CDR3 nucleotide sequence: TGCGCCAGCAGCCAAGCCTACGGGGGGACCGGGGAGCTGTTTTTT. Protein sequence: CASSQAYGGTGELFF.

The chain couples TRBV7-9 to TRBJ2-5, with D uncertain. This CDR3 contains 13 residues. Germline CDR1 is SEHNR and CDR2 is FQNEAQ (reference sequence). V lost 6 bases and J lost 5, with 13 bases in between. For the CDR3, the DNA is TGTGCCAGCAGATCCTCCCACGGGGAGACCCAGTACTTC. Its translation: CASRSSHGETQYF. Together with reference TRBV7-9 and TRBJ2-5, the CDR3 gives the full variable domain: DTGVSQNPRHKITKRGQNVTFRCDPISEHNRLYWYRQTLGQGPEFLTYFQNEAQLEKSRLLSDRFSAERPKGSFSTLEIQRTEQGDSAMYLCASRSSHGETQYFGPGTRLLVL.

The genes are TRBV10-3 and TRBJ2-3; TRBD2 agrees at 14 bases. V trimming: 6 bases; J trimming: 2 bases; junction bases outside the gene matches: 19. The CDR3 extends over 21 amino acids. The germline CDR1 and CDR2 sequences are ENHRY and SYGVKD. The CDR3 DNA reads TGTGCCATCAGCACCTCCCCACGGGGACTAGCGGGGGATCGGAACACAGATACGCAGTATTTT. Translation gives CAISTSPRGLAGDRNTDTQYF.

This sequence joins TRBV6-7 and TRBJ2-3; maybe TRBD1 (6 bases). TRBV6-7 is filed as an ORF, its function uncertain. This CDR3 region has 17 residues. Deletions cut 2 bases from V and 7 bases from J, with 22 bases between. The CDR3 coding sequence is TGTGCCAGCAGTTACCCGACTCGGGCAGGGGAAATATATACGCAGTATTTT. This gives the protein CASSYPTRAGEIYTQYF.

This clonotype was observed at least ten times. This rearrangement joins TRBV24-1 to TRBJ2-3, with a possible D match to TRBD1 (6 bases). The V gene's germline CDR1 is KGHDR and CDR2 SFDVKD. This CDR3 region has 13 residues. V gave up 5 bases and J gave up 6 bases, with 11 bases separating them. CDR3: CATSVSGVDTQYF. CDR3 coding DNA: TGTGCCACCAGTGTGTCAGGGGTCGATACGCAGTATTTT.

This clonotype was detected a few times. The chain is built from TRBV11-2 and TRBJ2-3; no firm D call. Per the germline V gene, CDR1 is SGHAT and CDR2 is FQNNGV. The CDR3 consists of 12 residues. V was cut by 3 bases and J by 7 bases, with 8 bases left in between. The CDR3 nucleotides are TGTGCCAGCAGCTTCGACCTATATACGCAGTATTTT. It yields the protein CASSFDLYTQYF. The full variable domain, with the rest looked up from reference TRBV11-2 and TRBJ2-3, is EAGVAQSPRYKIIEKRQSVAFWCNPISGHATLYWYQQILGQGPKLLIQFQNNGVVDDSQLPKDRFSAERLKGVDSTLKIQPAKLEDSAVYLCASSFDLYTQYFGPGTRLTVL.

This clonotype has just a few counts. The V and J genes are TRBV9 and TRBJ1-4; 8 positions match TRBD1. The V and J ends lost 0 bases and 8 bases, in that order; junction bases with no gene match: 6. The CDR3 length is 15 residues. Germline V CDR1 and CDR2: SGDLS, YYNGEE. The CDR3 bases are TGTGCCAGCAGCGTAGACGGACAGGGTCAAGAAAAACTGTTTTTT. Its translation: CASSVDGQGQEKLFF.

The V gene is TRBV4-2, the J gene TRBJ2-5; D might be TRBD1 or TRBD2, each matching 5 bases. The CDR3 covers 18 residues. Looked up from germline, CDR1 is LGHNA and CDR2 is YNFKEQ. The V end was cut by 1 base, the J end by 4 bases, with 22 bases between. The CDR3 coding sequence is TGTGCCAGCAGCCAAGCGAATGGCTTGGGGGACCTCCGAGAGACCCAGTACTTC. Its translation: CASSQANGLGDLRETQYF.

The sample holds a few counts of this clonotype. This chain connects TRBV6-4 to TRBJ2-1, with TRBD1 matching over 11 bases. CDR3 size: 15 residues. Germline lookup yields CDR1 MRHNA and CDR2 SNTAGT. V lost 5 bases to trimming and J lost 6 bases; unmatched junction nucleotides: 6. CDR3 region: CASSYGQGAGNEQFF. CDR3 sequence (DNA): TGTGCCAGCAGTTATGGACAGGGGGCAGGCAATGAGCAGTTCTTC.

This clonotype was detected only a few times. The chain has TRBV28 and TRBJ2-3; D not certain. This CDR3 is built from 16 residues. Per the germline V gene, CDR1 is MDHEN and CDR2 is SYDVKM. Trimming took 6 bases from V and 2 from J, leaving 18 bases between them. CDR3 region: CASSRGEAVHTDTQYF. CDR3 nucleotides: TGTGCCAGCAGCCGAGGAGAGGCCGTTCACACAGATACGCAGTATTTT.

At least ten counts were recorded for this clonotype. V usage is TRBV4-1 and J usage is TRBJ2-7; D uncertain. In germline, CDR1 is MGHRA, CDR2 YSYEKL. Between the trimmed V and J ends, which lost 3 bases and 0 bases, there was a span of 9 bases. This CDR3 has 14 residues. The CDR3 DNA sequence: TGCGCCAGCAGCCAGGGCTCGAGCTCCTACGAGCAGTACTTC. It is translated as CASSQGSSSYEQYF.

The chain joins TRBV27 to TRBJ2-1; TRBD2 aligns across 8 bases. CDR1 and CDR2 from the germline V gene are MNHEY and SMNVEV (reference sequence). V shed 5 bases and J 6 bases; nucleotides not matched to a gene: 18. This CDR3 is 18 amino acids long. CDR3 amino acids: CASSGIGSSGLVSNEQFF. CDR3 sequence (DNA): TGTGCCAGCAGTGGGATTGGCAGTTCGGGACTAGTCAGCAATGAGCAGTTCTTC.

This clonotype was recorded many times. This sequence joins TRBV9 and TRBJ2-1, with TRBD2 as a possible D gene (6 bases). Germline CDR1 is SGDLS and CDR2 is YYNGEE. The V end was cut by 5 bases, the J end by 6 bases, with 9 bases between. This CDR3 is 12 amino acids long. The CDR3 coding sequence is TGTGCCAGCAGTGCCGGGGGCAATGAGCAGTTCTTC. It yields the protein CASSAGGNEQFF.

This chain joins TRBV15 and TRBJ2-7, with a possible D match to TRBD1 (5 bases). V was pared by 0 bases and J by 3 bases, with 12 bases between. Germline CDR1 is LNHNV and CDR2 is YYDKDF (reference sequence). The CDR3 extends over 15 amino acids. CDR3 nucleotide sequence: TGTGCCACCAGCAGAGATTGGGGCCCAATCTACGAGCAGTACTTC. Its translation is CATSRDWGPIYEQYF.

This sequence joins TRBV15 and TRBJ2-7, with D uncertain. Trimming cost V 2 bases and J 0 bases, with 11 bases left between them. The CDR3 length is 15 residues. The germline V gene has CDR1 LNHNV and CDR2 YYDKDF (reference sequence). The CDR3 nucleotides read TGTGCCACCAGCAGAACAGACTCGTACTCCTACGAGCAGTACTTC. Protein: CATSRTDSYSYEQYF.

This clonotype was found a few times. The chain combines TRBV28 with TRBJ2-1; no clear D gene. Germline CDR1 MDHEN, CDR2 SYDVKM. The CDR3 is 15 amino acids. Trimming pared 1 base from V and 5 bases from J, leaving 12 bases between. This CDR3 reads CASSLSDGGHNEQFF. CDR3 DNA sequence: TGTGCCAGCAGTTTATCCGATGGCGGCCACAATGAGCAGTTCTTC.

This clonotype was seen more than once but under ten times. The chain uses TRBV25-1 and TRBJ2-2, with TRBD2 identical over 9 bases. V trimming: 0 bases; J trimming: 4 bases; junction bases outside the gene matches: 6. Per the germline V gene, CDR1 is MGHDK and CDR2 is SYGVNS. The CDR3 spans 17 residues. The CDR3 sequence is CASSEYKASGATGELFF. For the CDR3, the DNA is TGTGCCAGCAGTGAATATAAGGCTAGCGGGGCCACCGGGGAGCTGTTTTTT. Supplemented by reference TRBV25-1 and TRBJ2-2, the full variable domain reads EADIYQTPRYLVIGTGKKITLECSQTMGHDKMYWYQQDPGMELHLIHYSYGVNSTEKGDLSSESTVSRIRTEHFPLTLESARPSHTSQYLCASSEYKASGATGELFFGEGSRLTVL.

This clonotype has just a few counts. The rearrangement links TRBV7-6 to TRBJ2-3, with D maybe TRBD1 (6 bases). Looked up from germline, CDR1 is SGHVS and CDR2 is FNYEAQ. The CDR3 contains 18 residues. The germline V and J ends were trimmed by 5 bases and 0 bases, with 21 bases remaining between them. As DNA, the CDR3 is TGTGCCAGCAGCCACGCTAAAGGACAGACCCTTAGCACAGATACGCAGTATTTT. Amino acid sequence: CASSHAKGQTLSTDTQYF. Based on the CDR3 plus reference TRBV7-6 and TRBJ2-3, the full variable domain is GAGVSQSPRYKVTKRGQDVALRCDPISGHVSLYWYRQALGQGPEFLTYFNYEAQQDKSGLPNDRFSAERPEGSISTLTIQRTEQRDSAMYRCASSHAKGQTLSTDTQYFGPGTRLTVL.

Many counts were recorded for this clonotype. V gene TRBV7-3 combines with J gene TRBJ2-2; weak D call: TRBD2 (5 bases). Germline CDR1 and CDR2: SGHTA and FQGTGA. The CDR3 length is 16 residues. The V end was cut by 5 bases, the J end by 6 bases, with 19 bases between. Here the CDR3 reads CASSLPAGKRAGELFF. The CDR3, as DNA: TGTGCCAGCAGCCTCCCCGCCGGAAAGAGGGCCGGGGAGCTGTTTTTT.

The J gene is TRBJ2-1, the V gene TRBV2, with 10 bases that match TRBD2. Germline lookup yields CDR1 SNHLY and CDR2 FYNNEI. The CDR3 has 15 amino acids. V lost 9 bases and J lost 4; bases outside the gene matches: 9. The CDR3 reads CASTSGRAVYNEQFF. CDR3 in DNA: TGTGCCAGTACCAGCGGGAGGGCCGTTTACAATGAGCAGTTCTTC.

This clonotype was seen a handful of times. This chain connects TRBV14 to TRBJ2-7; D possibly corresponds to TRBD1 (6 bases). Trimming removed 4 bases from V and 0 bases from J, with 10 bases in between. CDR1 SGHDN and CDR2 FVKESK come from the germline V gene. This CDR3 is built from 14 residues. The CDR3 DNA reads TGTGCCAGCAGCCCCCGACAGGACTCCTACGAGCAGTACTTC. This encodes CASSPRQDSYEQYF.

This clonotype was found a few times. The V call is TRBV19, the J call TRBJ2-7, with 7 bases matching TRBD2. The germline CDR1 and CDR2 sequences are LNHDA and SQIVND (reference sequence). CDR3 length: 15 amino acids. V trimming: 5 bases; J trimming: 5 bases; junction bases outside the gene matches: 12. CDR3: CASSLWGGPLDEQYF. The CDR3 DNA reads TGTGCCAGTAGTCTATGGGGAGGGCCGTTGGACGAGCAGTACTTC.